This entry lists 5 T cell receptor beta chains sequenced from one sample in a study of PD-1 blockade in classical Hodgkin lymphoma. The repertoire was sequenced with immunoSEQ multiplex PCR; TCRdb's copy has only in-frame clones and lacks some. The data show about 110,000 clones, roughly nine tenths seen once. Every one of the patients relapsed after autologous stem cell transplantation (brentuximab vedotin exposure was variable). This material consisted of peripheral blood mononuclear cells (PBMCs), taken before the second cycle of nivolumab. The receptor set was obtained from a human donor with classical Hodgkin lymphoma.

The rearrangement uses TRBV27 and TRBJ1-6; 9 positions agree with TRBD1. The CDR3 spans 16 residues. CDR1 and CDR2 from the germline V gene are MNHEY and SMNVEV (reference sequence). V lost 7 bases, J lost 9 bases, and 13 bases stayed unmatched. The CDR3 reads CASTHLAGQGGSPLHF. The DNA for the CDR3 is TGTGCCAGCACCCACCTTGCGGGACAGGGTGGTTCACCCCTCCACTTT.

This clone was observed a single time. This chain uses TRBV4-2 with TRBJ1-1, with unresolved D. CDR3 size: 12 residues. Germline V gene sequence: CDR1 LGHNA, CDR2 YNFKEQ. Trimming removed 5 bases from V and 8 bases from J, with 12 bases in between. CDR3 coding DNA: TGTGCCAGCAGCTTGATGGCGGGCGAAGCTTTCTTT. It codes for CASSLMAGEAFF.

This clone occurred once. The rearrangement joins TRBV4-2 to TRBJ1-2, with D possibly being TRBD1 (6 bases). CDR3 length: 15 residues. Per the germline V gene, CDR1 is LGHNA and CDR2 is YNFKEQ. Trimming removed 5 bases from V and 6 bases from J, with 19 bases in between. The CDR3: CASSGRGDRWHGYTF. The CDR3, as DNA: TGTGCCAGCAGCGGGCGCGGAGACAGGTGGCATGGCTACACCTTC.

This clone was seen only once. This chain uses TRBV7-9 with TRBJ2-5; TRBD1 or TRBD2 may be the D gene (5 bases each). The germline gives CDR1 SEHNR, CDR2 FQNEAQ (reference sequence). V lost 8 bases to trimming and J lost 5 bases, with 24 bases between them. CDR3 length equals 16 residues. This CDR3 is CASGVLLGALGETQYF. CDR3 nucleotide sequence: TGTGCCAGCGGGGTCCTCCTCGGGGCTTTAGGGGAGACCCAGTACTTC.

This clone was picked up a small number of times. V gene TRBV28 combines with J gene TRBJ2-1; D uncertain. Trimming stripped 6 bases from V and 3 bases from J, with 6 bases between. Germline V lookup: CDR1 MDHEN, CDR2 SYDVKM. This CDR3 has 12 amino acids. CDR3 protein: CASRGYYNEQFF. The CDR3 nucleotides are TGTGCCAGCAGGGGGTACTACAATGAGCAGTTCTTC.